The rows below give T cell receptor beta chains drawn from one sample of a study of vaccination effects on CD4 cells after COVID-19. Sequenced by immunoSEQ multiplex PCR; TCRdb stores in-frame clones only, minus some. The repertoire holds about 46,000 clones, with around four fifths as singletons. These receptors have no identified antigens. Here the sequenced sample was CD4+ T cells from PBMCs cultured without peptide, taken before COVID-19 vaccination. These receptors were taken from a human donor who had a prior SARS-CoV-2 infection. Both conserved end residues are part of each CDR3.

V gene	J gene	CDR3 protein
TRBV9	TRBJ2-1	CASSAGTISYNEQFF
TRBV7-8	TRBJ2-5	CASSLEQGLAGETQYF
TRBV27	TRBJ1-5	CASSFQGWGDQPQHF
TRBV6-5	TRBJ1-1	CASILRAGLSTEAFF
TRBV19	TRBJ1-1	CASSTGARLNTEAFF
TRBV5-8	TRBJ2-1	CASSRDPAEQFF
TRBV18	TRBJ2-3	CASSPSGGVTDTQYF
TRBV7-9	TRBJ1-2	CASSSGVSETYGYTF
TRBV4-3	TRBJ1-4	CASSQATGEGAEKLFF
TRBV3-1/TRBV3-2	TRBJ2-1	CASSQGLAGGRIKNEQFF
TRBV5-1	TRBJ2-1	CASSYGTEDNEQFF
TRBV19	TRBJ1-4	CASSWTPGQVFF
TRBV3-1/TRBV3-2	TRBJ1-1	CASSSWPLNTEAFF
TRBV7-2	TRBJ1-1	CASSLRAGQFSAFF
TRBV15	TRBJ2-4	CATSKDNAKNIQYF
TRBV2	TRBJ2-7	CATTLGEQYF
TRBV5-4	TRBJ1-2	CASSSGTGGPYGYTF
TRBV7-9	TRBJ2-3	CASSLLSGRAPPDTQYF
TRBV20-1	TRBJ1-4	CSASGGLNEKLFF
TRBV11-2	TRBJ2-5	CASSPVGFNQETQYF
TRBV9	TRBJ1-6	CASSATGSQSSYNSPLHF
TRBV19	TRBJ2-7	CASSIFGGRAGEQYF